This TCR beta chain was profiled in a study of patients and donors after allogeneic stem cell transplantation. Ten or more counts support this clonotype. TCRdb analysed the RT-PCR reads with MiXCR anew, one entry per CDR3 protein. This table holds approximately 410,000 distinct CDR3 sequences, roughly 16% found once. This CDR3 is 14 amino acids long. Trimming at V came to 6 bases and at J to 6 bases, leaving 10 bases not matched to a gene. In germline, CDR1 is LNHNV, CDR2 YYDKDF (reference sequence). The sequence derives from a human donor who was either an allogeneic HSCT recipient or a stem cell or donor lymphocyte infusion donor (not recorded which). It is not recorded whose cells these are; they may come from a transplant donor. Specimen: blood, either unsorted or a sorted T cell fraction (not recorded which). V gene TRBV15 combines with J gene TRBJ2-7, with 8 positions matching TRBD1. CDR3 sequence (DNA): TGTGCCACCAGTATAGGACAGGGCTTCTCCGAGCAGTACTTC. Translated: CATSIGQGFSEQYF.